This TCR beta chain was identified in a study of shared clonotypes between healthy human individuals. The study, taken as a whole, reports: In contrast to clonotypes shared by all four donors, non-shared clonotypes had lower generation probabilities. Estimated richness values were generally larger in naive subsets than in memory subsets.

The naive CD8 fraction comprised CD45RO-negative cells positively selected for CCR7 and excluded terminally differentiated effector memory CD45RA+ cells. At a deep level, the assay was run. Approximately 210 ng DNA, about 30,000 T cell genomes, went into each sorted-subset replicate PCR. Profiling relied on immunoSEQ multiplex PCR, and the TCRdb table lists in-frame clones only, not all of them. The repertoire consists of some 2,000,000 clones, with about 95% occurring once and the leading ten covering around 1.1%. Germline-derived CDR1 and CDR2 are LNHDA and SQIVND (reference sequence). CDR3 size: 13 residues. V lost 2 bases, J lost 1 base, and 6 bases lay in between. Concerning this clone itself: Its antigen is currently unknown.

The sequenced sample was naive CD8+ T cells sorted from blood. The J gene is TRBJ2-7, the V gene TRBV19; D gene uncertain. The sequence was obtained from a man younger than 30 in good health. The CDR3 sequence: CASSIYLSYEQYF. For the CDR3, the DNA is TGTGCCAGTAGTATATATCTTTCCTACGAGCAGTACTTC.